In this sample, the clone carrying this T cell receptor (beta chain) turned up a few times. Exclusion of a patient followed from autoimmune disease history or systemic immunosuppression. The study sampled blood at baseline, cycle 4 day 1, and cycle 7 day 1. The data stem from a study of OX40 agonist ivuxolimab in advanced cancers. Trimming took off 2 bases at V and 11 bases at J, with 9 bases between the two ends. CDR1 is SNHLY, CDR2 FYNNEI, per germline. The CDR3 extends over 11 amino acids. Sequencing was performed with immunoSEQ multiplex PCR; in TCRdb, only in-frame clones are kept and a portion is missing. There are tens of thousands of clones in the sample; 79% occur only once, and less than 2.5% lies in the top ten.

This TCR derives from an adult with an advanced solid tumor such as melanoma, head and neck, liver or kidney cancer. The chain joins TRBV2 to TRBJ1-1; D is unresolved. Material: CD4+ or CD8+ T cells sorted from blood, obtained in a trial of the OX40 agonist ivuxolimab. DNA of the CDR3: TGTGCCAGCAGTGAATATGGTGGGGCTTTCTTT. Protein: CASSEYGGAFF.